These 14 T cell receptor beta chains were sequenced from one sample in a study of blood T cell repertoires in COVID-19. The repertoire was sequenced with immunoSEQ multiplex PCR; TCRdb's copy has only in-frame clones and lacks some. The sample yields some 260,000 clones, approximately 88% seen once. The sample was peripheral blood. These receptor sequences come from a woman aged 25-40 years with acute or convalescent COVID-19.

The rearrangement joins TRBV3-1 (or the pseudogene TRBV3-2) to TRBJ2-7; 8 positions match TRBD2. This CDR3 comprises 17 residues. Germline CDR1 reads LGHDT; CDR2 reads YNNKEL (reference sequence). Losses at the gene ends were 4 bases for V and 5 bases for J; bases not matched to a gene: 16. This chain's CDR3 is CASSPFPGGGRSNEQYF. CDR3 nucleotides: TGTGCCAGCAGCCCCTTCCCGGGGGGCGGGAGGTCCAACGAGCAGTACTTC.

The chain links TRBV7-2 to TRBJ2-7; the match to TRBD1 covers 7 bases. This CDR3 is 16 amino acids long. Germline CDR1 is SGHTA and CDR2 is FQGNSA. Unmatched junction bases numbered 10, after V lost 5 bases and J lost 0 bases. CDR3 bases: TGTGCCAGCAGCGCCAACAGGGGCCGAAACTCCTACGAGCAGTACTTC. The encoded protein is CASSANRGRNSYEQYF.

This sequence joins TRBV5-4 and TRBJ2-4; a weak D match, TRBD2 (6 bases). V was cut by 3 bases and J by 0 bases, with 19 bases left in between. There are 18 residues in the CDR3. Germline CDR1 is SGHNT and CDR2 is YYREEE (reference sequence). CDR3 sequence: CASSSPGGTGEAKNIQYF. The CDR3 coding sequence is TGTGCCAGCAGCTCTCCTGGCGGGACGGGGGAAGCCAAAAACATTCAGTACTTC.

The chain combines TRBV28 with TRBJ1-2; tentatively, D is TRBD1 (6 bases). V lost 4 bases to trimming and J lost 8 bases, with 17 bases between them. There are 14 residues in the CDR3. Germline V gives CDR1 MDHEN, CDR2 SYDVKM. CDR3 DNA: TGTGCCAGCAGTTCGCAGGGGCCCGTCAGAGGCTACACCTTC. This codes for CASSSQGPVRGYTF.

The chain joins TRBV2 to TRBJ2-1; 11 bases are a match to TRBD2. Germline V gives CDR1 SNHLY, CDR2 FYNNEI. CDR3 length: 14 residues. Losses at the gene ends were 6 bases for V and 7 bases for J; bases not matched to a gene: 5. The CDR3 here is CASSGTSGRNEQFF. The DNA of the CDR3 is TGTGCCAGCAGCGGAACTAGCGGGAGAAATGAGCAGTTCTTC.

The CDR3 region is CASSKRTSARLGPASYEQYF. CDR3 in DNA: TGTGCCAGCAGCAAGAGGACTAGCGCGAGATTGGGCCCCGCCTCCTACGAGCAGTACTTC. V usage is TRBV21-1 and J usage is TRBJ2-7; the tabulated D call, TRBD2, remains unverified against the DNA. TRBV21-1 is marked as a pseudogene. There are 20 residues in the CDR3.

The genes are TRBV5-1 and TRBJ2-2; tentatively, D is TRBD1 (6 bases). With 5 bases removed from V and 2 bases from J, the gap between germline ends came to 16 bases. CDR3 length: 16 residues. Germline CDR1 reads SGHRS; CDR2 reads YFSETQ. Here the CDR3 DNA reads TGCGCCAGCAGGGAACAGGGAAGAAGTAACACCGGGGAGCTGTTTTTT. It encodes CASREQGRSNTGELFF.

DNA of the CDR3: TGCAGCGTTGAAGCAGGACTCTACAATGAGCAGTTCTTC. This sequence encodes CSVEAGLYNEQFF. The chain recombines TRBV29-1 with TRBJ2-1, with D possibly being TRBD2 (5 bases). Looked up from germline, CDR1 is SQVTM and CDR2 is ANQGSEA. V was shortened by 1 base and J by 3 bases, with 7 bases between the two germline ends. This CDR3 is 13 amino acids long.

The CDR3 protein is CASSPGQGSSGNTIYF. For the CDR3, the DNA is TGTGCCAGCTCACCGGGACAGGGGAGCTCTGGAAACACCATATATTTT. This sequence joins TRBV18 and TRBJ1-3, with TRBD1 identical over 10 bases. V was pared by 3 bases and J by 0 bases, with 2 bases of the junction left unmatched. The CDR3 sequence is 16 residues long. Germline-derived CDR1 and CDR2 are KGHSH and LQKENI.

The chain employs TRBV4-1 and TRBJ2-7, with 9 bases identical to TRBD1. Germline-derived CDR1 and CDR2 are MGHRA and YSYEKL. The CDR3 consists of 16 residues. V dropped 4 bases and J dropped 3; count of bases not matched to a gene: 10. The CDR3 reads CASSRTGTGLLYEQYF. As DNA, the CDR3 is TGCGCCAGCAGCCGGACCGGGACAGGGTTACTCTACGAGCAGTACTTC.

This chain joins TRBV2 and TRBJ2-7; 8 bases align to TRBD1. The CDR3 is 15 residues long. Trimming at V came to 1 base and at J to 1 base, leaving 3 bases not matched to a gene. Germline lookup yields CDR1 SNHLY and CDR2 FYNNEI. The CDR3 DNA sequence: TGTGCCAGCAGTGAAGGTACAGGGGGGTCCTACGAGCAGTACTTC. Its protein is CASSEGTGGSYEQYF.

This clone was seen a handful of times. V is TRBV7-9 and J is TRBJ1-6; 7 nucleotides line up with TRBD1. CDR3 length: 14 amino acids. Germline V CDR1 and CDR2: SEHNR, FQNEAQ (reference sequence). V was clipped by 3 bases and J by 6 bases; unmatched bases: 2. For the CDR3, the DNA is TGTGCCAGCAGCTTGGGACAGACTAATTCACCCCTCCACTTT. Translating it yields CASSLGQTNSPLHF.

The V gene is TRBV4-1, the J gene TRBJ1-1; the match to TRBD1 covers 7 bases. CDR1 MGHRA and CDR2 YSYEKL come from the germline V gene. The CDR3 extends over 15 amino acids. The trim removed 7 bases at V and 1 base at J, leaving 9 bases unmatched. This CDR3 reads CASTTRDSQNTEAFF. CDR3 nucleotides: TGCGCCAGCACGACGCGGGACAGTCAGAACACTGAAGCTTTCTTT.

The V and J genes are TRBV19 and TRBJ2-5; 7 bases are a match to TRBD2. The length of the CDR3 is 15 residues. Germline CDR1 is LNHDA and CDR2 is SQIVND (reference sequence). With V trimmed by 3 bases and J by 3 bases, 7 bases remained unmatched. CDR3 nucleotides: TGTGCCAGTAGTATTGGCGGGAGAGGAGAAGAGACCCAGTACTTC. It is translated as CASSIGGRGEETQYF.